The source of this TCR beta chain is a study of cytomegalovirus exposure and HLA in healthy donors. Study conclusions and caveats: Apparent HLA restriction characterized most CMV-associated TCR beta chains in a later analysis. While the bulk of TCR sequences proved rare, some public TCRs turned up in many donors.

The CDR3 has 16 residues. Trimming stripped 0 bases from V and 0 bases from J, with 10 bases between. The germline gives CDR1 SGDLS, CDR2 YYNGEE. Comment on this clone: Its antigen is undetermined.

The PCR employed 60 Vbeta primers together with 13 Jbeta primers. Sequencing was performed with immunoSEQ multiplex PCR; in TCRdb, only in-frame clones are kept and a portion is missing. Of 160,000 or so clones listed, approximately 80% are singletons. The rearrangement links TRBV9 to TRBJ2-1; perhaps TRBD2 as D (5 bases). The sequenced material came from PBMCs. This sequence was found in a man under 40 in good health and CMV-seropositive. The CDR3 is CASSVVGESSYNEQFF. CDR3 DNA: TGTGCCAGCAGCGTAGTCGGGGAGAGCTCCTACAATGAGCAGTTCTTC. Filled out from reference TRBV9 and TRBJ2-1, the complete variable domain reads DSGVTQTPKHLITATGQRVTLRCSPRSGDLSVYWYQQSLDQGLQFLIQYYNGEERAKGNILERFSAQQFPDLHSELNLSSLELGDSALYFCASSVVGESSYNEQFFGPGTRLTVL.